The 10 T cell receptor beta chains below all came from one sample that was sequenced in a study of shared clonotypes between healthy human individuals. Here immunoSEQ multiplex PCR was the method, and the copy in TCRdb shows in-frame clones only, minus some. The table includes approximately 1.9 million clones, 93% detected once. Cells designated naive CD8 were CD45RO-negative and were positively selected for CCR7, with terminally differentiated effector memory CD45RA+ cells excluded. The material sequenced was naive CD8+ T cells from PBMCs. These receptors were taken from a man younger than 35 in good health. Some clones in this sample may be carry-over from other donors' samples.

The chain is built from TRBV19 and TRBJ2-1; TRBD2 might be the D (6 bases). The germline gives CDR1 LNHDA, CDR2 SQIVND (reference sequence). V was trimmed by 1 base and J by 6 bases, leaving 13 bases between them. This CDR3 spans 15 amino acids. The CDR3 coding sequence is TGTGCCAGTAGTATAGGAGACCAGCGGGTCAATGAGCAGTTCTTC. Its protein is CASSIGDQRVNEQFF.

The rearrangement joins TRBV7-3 to TRBJ1-1; D is perhaps TRBD1 (6 bases). The V gene's germline CDR1 is SGHTA and CDR2 FQGTGA. The CDR3 covers 19 residues. The V end was cut by 0 bases, the J end by 3 bases, with 23 bases between. The CDR3 loop is CASSLTFISAGVEDTEAFF. CDR3 nucleotides: TGTGCCAGCAGCTTAACGTTTATATCTGCAGGGGTTGAGGACACTGAAGCTTTCTTT. Supplemented by reference TRBV7-3 and TRBJ1-1, the full variable domain reads GAGVSQTPSNKVTEKGKYVELRCDPISGHTALYWYRQSLGQGPEFLIYFQGTGAADDSGLPNDRFFAVRPEGSVSTLKIQRTERGDSAVYLCASSLTFISAGVEDTEAFFGQGTRLTVV.

The CDR3 DNA reads TGTGCCAGCAGCGAGAACAGCTACGAGCAGTACTTC. This gives the protein CASSENSYEQYF. The chain uses TRBV6-5 and TRBJ2-7; D unclear. Trimming removed 6 bases at V and 3 bases at J, with 9 bases between. CDR1 and CDR2 from the germline V gene are MNHEY and SVGAGI. The CDR3 is 12 amino acids.

This chain connects TRBV10-2 to TRBJ1-1, with TRBD1 as a possible D gene (5 bases). V was shortened by 6 bases and J by 1 base, with 6 bases between the two germline ends. The CDR3 has 12 residues. Germline CDR1 and CDR2: WSHSY and SAAADI. The DNA for the CDR3 is TGCGCCAGCAGAGACAGGAACACTGAAGCTTTCTTT. Protein product: CASRDRNTEAFF.

J is TRBJ1-2 and V is TRBV19, with D possibly TRBD1 on 6 matching bases. Germline loops: CDR1 LNHDA, CDR2 SQIVND (reference sequence). The CDR3 totals 13 residues. Trimming left V 5 bases short and J 4 bases short, with 11 bases between. The CDR3 region has the DNA TGTGCCAGTAGTTTCGGACAGACCTATGGCTACACCTTC. Amino acids: CASSFGQTYGYTF. Based on the CDR3 plus reference TRBV19 and TRBJ1-2, the full variable domain is DGGITQSPKYLFRKEGQNVTLSCEQNLNHDAMYWYRQDPGQGLRLIYYSQIVNDFQKGDIAEGYSVSREKKESFPLTVTSAQKNPTAFYLCASSFGQTYGYTFGSGTRLTVV.

CDR3 protein: CASSQRPNSGNTIYF. For the CDR3, the DNA is TGCGCCAGCAGCCAACGACCTAACTCTGGAAACACCATATATTTT. The rearrangement uses TRBV4-1 and TRBJ1-3, with unresolved D. Trimming removed 2 bases from V and 0 bases from J, with 8 bases in between. CDR3 length: 15 residues. Germline loops: CDR1 MGHRA, CDR2 YSYEKL.

V is TRBV4-3 and J is TRBJ2-7; D is perhaps TRBD2 (6 bases). CDR3 length: 16 amino acids. Germline lookup yields CDR1 LGHNA and CDR2 YSLEER. The V gene lost 5 bases and the J gene lost 4 bases, with 21 bases spanning the gap. The CDR3 DNA reads as TGCGCCAGCAGCTTGGGCTATCTAGAGGGGAGGTACGAGCAGTACTTC. Residues: CASSLGYLEGRYEQYF.

The rearrangement joins TRBV27 to TRBJ2-5; perhaps D is TRBD1 or TRBD2 (5 bases each). Trimming took off 4 bases at V and 5 bases at J, with 14 bases between the two ends. The germline V gene encodes CDR1 MNHEY and CDR2 SMNVEV (reference sequence). The CDR3 totals 14 residues. The CDR3 loop is CASSWGLGGETQYF. The DNA for the CDR3 is TGTGCCAGCAGTTGGGGTCTTGGGGGTGAGACCCAGTACTTC.

This rearrangement joins TRBV2 to TRBJ2-2; TRBD2 is a possible D gene (6 bases). Trimming removed 0 bases at V and 1 base at J, with 12 bases between. CDR3 length: 17 residues. The germline V gene has CDR1 SNHLY and CDR2 FYNNEI. In nucleotides, the CDR3 is TGTGCCAGCAGTGAAGCACGGACTATCCTGAACACCGGGGAGCTGTTTTTT. Its translation: CASSEARTILNTGELFF.

The chain recombines TRBV2 with TRBJ1-5; D remains unclear. Germline V gene lookup returns CDR1 SNHLY and CDR2 FYNNEI. Trimming removed 4 bases from V and 4 bases from J, with 8 bases in between. The CDR3 spans 13 residues. DNA for the CDR3: TGTGCCAGCAGTGTATATGGTAATCAGCCCCAGCATTTT. Its protein is CASSVYGNQPQHF.